The 2 T cell receptor beta chains listed next were all sequenced from one sample in a study of T cell clonotyping in hematopoietic cell transplantation. Profiling relied on immunoSEQ multiplex PCR, and the TCRdb table lists in-frame clones only, not all of them. This table has 4,000 to 5,000 clones, over 85% appearing once. Sequencing used peripheral blood mononuclear cells, obtained 30 days after allogeneic stem cell transplant. The receptors were sampled from a male patient aged 70 to 80 who had an allogeneic stem cell transplant from an unrelated donor, so T cells may come from the graft donor. Some clones in this sample may be carry-over from other donors' samples.

The chain carries TRBV5-5 and TRBJ2-7, with D perhaps matching TRBD2 (5 bases). This CDR3 spans 16 amino acids. V lost 0 bases, J lost 2 bases, and 15 bases lay in between. Germline V CDR1 and CDR2: SGHKS, YYEKEE (reference sequence). The CDR3 DNA sequence: TGTGCCAGCAGCTTGGGGCTCAGCGTCGGGGCCTACGAGCAGTACTTC. Amino acid sequence: CASSLGLSVGAYEQYF.

This chain uses TRBV6-6 with TRBJ2-7; D gene uncertain. Per the germline V gene, CDR1 is MNHNY and CDR2 is SVGAGI (reference sequence). V lost 6 bases, J lost 7 bases, and 19 bases lay in between. The CDR3 covers 14 residues. The CDR3 spells CASSPNPLPGEQYF. CDR3 coding DNA: TGTGCCAGCAGCCCGAACCCCTTACCCGGGGAGCAGTACTTC.